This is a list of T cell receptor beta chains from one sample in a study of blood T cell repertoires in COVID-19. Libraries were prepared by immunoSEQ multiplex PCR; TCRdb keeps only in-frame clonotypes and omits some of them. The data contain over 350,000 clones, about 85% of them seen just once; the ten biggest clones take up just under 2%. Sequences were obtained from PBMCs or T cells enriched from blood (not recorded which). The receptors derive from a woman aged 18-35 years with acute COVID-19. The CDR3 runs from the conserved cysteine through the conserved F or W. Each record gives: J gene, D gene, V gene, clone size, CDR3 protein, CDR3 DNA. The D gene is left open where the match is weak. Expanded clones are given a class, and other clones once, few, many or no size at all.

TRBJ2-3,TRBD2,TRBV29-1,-,CSVPFPGGASTDTQYF,TGCAGCGTTCCTTTCCCGGGAGGGGCTAGCACAGATACGCAGTATTTT
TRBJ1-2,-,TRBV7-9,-,CASSFAGGALYGYTF,TGTGCCAGCAGCTTCGCCGGGGGGGCACTCTATGGCTACACCTTC
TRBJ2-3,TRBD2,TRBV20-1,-,CSASGPAGNSDTQYF,TGCAGTGCTAGTGGCCCAGCGGGAAATTCAGATACGCAGTATTTT
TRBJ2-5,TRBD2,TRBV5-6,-,CASSSLAAIQETQYF,TGTGCCAGCAGCTCACTAGCGGCAATCCAAGAGACCCAGTACTTC
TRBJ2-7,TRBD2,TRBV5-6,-,CASSLGSGGYEQYF,TGTGCCAGCAGCTTGGGTAGCGGGGGATACGAGCAGTACTTC
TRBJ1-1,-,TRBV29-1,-,CSFGWGVKGTEAFF,TGCAGCTTTGGTTGGGGGGTAAAGGGCACTGAAGCTTTCTTT
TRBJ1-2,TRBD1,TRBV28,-,CASSFGQENYGYTF,TGTGCCAGCAGTTTTGGACAGGAGAACTATGGCTACACCTTC
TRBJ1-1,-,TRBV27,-,CASSFKRDTEAFF,TGTGCCAGCAGTTTTAAGAGGGACACTGAAGCTTTCTTT
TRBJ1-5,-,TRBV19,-,CASRLQVSNQPQHF,TGTGCCAGTAGATTACAGGTTAGCAATCAGCCCCAGCATTTT
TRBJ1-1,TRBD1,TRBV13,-,CASSLGRGRIEAFF,TGTGCCAGCAGCTTGGGCAGGGGGCGTATTGAAGCTTTCTTT
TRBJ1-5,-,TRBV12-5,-,CASGLVLEDQPQHF,TGTGCTAGTGGTTTGGTACTCGAGGATCAGCCCCAGCATTTT
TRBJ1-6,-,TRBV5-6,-,CASSLGGTDNSPLHF,TGTGCCAGCAGCTTGGGAGGGACTGACAATTCACCCCTCCACTTT
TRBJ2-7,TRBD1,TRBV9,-,CASSDDRVPYEQYF,TGTGCCAGCAGCGACGACAGGGTTCCCTACGAGCAGTACTTC
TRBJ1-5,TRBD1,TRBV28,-,CASSFWTGTGGNQPQHF,TGTGCCAGCAGTTTCTGGACCGGGACAGGGGGAAATCAGCCCCAGCATTTT
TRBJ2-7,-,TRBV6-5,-,CASTNSYEQYF,TGTGCCAGCACCAACTCCTACGAGCAGTACTTC
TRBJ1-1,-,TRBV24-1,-,CATRSYGNTEAFF,TGTGCCACCCGATCGTACGGGAACACTGAAGCTTTCTTT
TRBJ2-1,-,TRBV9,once,CASSVVGSSYNEQFF,TGTGCCAGCAGCGTAGTGGGCAGCTCCTACAATGAGCAGTTCTTC
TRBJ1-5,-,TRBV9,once,CASSVAGGNQPQHF,TGTGCCAGCAGCGTAGCGGGAGGCAATCAGCCCCAGCATTTT
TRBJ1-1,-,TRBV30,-,CAWSVLGQTNTEAFF,TGTGCCTGGAGTGTGTTGGGACAAACGAACACTGAAGCTTTCTTT
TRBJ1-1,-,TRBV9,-,CASSPDRVNTEAFF,TGTGCCAGCAGCCCCGACAGAGTGAACACTGAAGCTTTCTTT
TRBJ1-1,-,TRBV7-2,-,CATRGVNTEAFF,TGTGCCACCCGGGGGGTGAACACTGAAGCTTTCTTT
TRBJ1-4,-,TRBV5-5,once,CASSLVYTRVGDEKLFF,TGTGCCAGCAGCTTGGTGTATACGAGGGTCGGGGATGAAAAACTGTTTTTT
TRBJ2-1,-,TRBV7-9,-,CASSRPGDEQFF,TGTGCCAGCAGCAGACCGGGTGATGAGCAGTTCTTC
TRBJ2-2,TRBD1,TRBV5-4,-,CASSVGQGVNTGELFF,TGTGCCAGCAGCGTAGGACAGGGTGTGAACACCGGGGAGCTGTTTTTT
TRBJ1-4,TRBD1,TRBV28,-,CATIQRTGREKLFF,TGTGCCACCATCCAACGGACAGGTCGTGAAAAACTGTTTTTT
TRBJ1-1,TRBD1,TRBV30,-,CAWTGTGLSEAFF,TGTGCCTGGACAGGGACAGGTCTTTCTGAAGCTTTCTTT
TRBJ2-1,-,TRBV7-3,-,CASSLGGARRNEQFF,TGTGCCAGCAGCTTAGGAGGGGCCCGCCGTAATGAGCAGTTCTTC
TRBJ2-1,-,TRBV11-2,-,CASMEGGAEQFF,TGTGCCAGCATGGAGGGGGGGGCTGAGCAGTTCTTC
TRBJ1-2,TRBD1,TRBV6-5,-,CASNSGQGYHGYTF,TGTGCCAGCAACTCGGGACAGGGGTATCATGGCTACACCTTC
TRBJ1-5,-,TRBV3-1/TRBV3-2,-,CASSQATGQPQHF,TGTGCCAGCAGCCAAGCTACAGGGCAGCCCCAGCATTTT
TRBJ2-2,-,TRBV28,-,CASSFLGGTGELFF,TGTGCCAGCAGTTTCTTGGGAGGAACCGGGGAGCTGTTTTTT
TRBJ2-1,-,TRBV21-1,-,CAGPSLAACYNEQFF,TGTGCCGGGCCTTCTCTAGCCGCCTGTTACAATGAGCAGTTCTTC
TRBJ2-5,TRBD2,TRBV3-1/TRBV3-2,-,CASSQELGLAGETQYF,TGTGCCAGCAGCCAAGAGCTAGGACTAGCGGGGGAGACCCAGTACTTC
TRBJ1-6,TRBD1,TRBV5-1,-,CASRGTGISPLHF,TGCGCCAGCAGAGGGACAGGGATTTCACCCCTCCACTTT
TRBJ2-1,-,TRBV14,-,CASSINFLGGRVEQFF,TGTGCCAGCAGCATAAACTTTCTTGGAGGCCGGGTTGAGCAGTTCTTC
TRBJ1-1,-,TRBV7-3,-,CASSLGRGSTEAFF,TGTGCCAGCAGCTTGGGCAGGGGTAGTACTGAAGCTTTCTTT
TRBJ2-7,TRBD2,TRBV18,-,CASSRGAGVSYEQYF,TGTGCCAGCTCGCGAGGAGCGGGGGTGAGCTACGAGCAGTACTTC
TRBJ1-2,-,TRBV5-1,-,CASSFQSQAGYTF,TGCGCCAGCAGCTTTCAATCACAAGCGGGCTACACCTTC
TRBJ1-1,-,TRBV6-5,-,CASSYQGRLNTEAFF,TGTGCCAGCAGTTACCAGGGGCGATTGAACACTGAAGCTTTCTTT
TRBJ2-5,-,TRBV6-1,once,CASSEAGFGQYF,TGTGCCAGCAGTGAGGCCGGGTTTGGCCAGTACTTC
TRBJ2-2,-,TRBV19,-,CASSTPPGELFF,TGTGCCAGTAGTACCCCTCCGGGGGAGCTGTTTTTT
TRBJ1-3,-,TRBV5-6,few,CASSTGNTIYF,TGTGCCAGCAGTACTGGAAACACCATATATTTT
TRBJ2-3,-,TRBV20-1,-,CSAISDTQYF,TGCAGTGCTATATCAGATACGCAGTATTTT
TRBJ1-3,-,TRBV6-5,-,CASRSGVYGNTIYF,TGTGCCAGCAGATCGGGGGTATACGGAAACACCATATATTTT